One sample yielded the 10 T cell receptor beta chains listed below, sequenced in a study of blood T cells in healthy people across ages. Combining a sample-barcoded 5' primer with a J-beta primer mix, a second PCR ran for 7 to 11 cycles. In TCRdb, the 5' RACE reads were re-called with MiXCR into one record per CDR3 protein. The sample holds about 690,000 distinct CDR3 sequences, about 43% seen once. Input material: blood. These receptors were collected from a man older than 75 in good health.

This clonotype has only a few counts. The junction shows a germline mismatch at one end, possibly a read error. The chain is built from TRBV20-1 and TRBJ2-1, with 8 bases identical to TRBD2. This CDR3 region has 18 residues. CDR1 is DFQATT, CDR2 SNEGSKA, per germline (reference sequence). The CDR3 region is CSARDTGRGGSSYNEQFF. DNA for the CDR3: TGCAGTGCGAGAGATACAGGTCGGGGGGGGAGCTCCTACAATGAGCAGTTCTTC.

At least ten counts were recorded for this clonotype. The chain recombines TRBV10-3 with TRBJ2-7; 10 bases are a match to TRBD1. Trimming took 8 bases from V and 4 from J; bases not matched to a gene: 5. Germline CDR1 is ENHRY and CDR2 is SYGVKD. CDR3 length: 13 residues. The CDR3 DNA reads TGTGCCATCTGGGACAGGGGAATTTACGAGCAGTACTTC. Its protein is CAIWDRGIYEQYF.

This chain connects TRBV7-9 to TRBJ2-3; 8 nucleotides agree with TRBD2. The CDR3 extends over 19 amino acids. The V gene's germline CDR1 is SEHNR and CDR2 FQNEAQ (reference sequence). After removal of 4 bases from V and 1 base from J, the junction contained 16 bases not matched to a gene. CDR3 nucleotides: TGTGCCAGCAGCTCCTGGGGGAGAGCAAGCGGGGGACGCACAGATACGCAGTATTTT. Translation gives CASSSWGRASGGRTDTQYF.

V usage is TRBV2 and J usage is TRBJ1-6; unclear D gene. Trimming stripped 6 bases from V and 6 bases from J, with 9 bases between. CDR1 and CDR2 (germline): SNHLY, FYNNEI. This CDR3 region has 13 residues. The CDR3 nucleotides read TGTGCCAGCAGCCGGCAGACTAATTCACCCCTCCACTTT. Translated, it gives CASSRQTNSPLHF.

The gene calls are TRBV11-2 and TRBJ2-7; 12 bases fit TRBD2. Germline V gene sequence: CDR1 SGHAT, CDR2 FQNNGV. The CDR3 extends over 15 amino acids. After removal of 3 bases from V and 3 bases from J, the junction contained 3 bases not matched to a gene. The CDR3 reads CASSLASGGGYEQYF. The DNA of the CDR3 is TGTGCCAGCAGCTTGGCTAGCGGGGGGGGCTACGAGCAGTACTTC.

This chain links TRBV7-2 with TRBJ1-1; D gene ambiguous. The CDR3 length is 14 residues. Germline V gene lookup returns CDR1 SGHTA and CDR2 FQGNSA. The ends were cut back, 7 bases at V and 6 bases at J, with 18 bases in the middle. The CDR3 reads CASTLSRVKPEAFF. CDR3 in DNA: TGTGCCAGCACCCTTTCGAGGGTGAAGCCTGAAGCTTTCTTT.

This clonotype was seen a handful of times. In DNA, the CDR3 is TGTGCCAGCAGCAAGACGTCAACCTACAATGAGCAGTTCTTC. Translation: CASSKTSTYNEQFF. The J gene is TRBJ2-1, the V gene TRBV11-2; no reliable D call. Germline V lookup: CDR1 SGHAT, CDR2 FQNNGV. V was trimmed by 5 bases and J by 2 bases, leaving 10 bases between them. CDR3 length: 14 amino acids.

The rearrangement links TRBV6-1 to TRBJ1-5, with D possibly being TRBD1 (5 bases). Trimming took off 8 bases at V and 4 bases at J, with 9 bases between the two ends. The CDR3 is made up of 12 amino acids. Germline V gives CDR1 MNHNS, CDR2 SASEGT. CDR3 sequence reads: CASGGLNQPQHF. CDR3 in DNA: TGTGCCAGCGGGGGGTTGAATCAGCCCCAGCATTTT.

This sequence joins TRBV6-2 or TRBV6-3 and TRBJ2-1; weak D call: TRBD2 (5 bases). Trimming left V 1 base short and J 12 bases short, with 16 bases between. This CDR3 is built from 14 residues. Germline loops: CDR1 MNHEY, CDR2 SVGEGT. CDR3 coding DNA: TGTGCCAGCAGTTACTATTTACGGCGGGCAGCGCAGTTCTTC. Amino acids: CASSYYLRRAAQFF.

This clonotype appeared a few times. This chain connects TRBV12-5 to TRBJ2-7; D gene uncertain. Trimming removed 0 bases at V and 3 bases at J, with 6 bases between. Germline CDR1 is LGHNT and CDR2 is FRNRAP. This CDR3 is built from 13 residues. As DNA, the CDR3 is TGTGCTAGTGGTTTGGTCACAAACTACGAGCAGTACTTC. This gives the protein CASGLVTNYEQYF.